These T cell receptor beta chains were read from a single sample in a study of blood T cell repertoires in COVID-19. Profiled with immunoSEQ multiplex PCR; TCRdb holds only in-frame clones, not every one. Of about 230,000 clones in the sample, about nine tenths are singletons; the top ten hold about 4%. Material for sequencing was PBMCs or T cells enriched from blood (not recorded which). Every receptor here comes from a woman aged 30 to 39 with acute COVID-19. The CDR3 runs from the conserved cysteine through the conserved F or W. The D gene is left open where the match is weak. The listing skips clone size in some rows; elsewhere it reads once, few, many or a size class.

>TRBJ1-4|NA|TRBV14|NA|14
CASSQVATNEKLFF
TGTGCCAGCAGCCAAGTAGCAACTAATGAAAAACTGTTTTTT
>TRBJ1-5|NA|TRBV4-3|NA|15
CASSQDQRGNQPQHF
TGCGCCAGCAGCCAAGACCAAAGGGGTAATCAGCCCCAGCATTTT
>TRBJ1-1|NA|TRBV12-5|NA|12
CASGRGDTEAFF
TGTGCTAGTGGACGGGGAGACACTGAAGCTTTCTTT
>TRBJ1-5|TRBD1|TRBV2|NA|14
CASKLQGNNQPQHF
TGTGCCAGCAAATTACAGGGGAACAATCAGCCCCAGCATTTT
>TRBJ1-5|TRBD1|TRBV18|NA|15
CASSPDPGQGQPQHF
TGTGCCAGCTCACCGGACCCGGGACAGGGACAGCCCCAGCATTTT
>TRBJ2-3|TRBD2|TRBV7-9|NA|16
CASSSGLAGGTDTQYF
TGTGCCAGCAGCTCAGGACTAGCGGGGGGCACAGATACGCAGTATTTT
>TRBJ1-1|NA|TRBV30|NA|14
CAWSLGVANTEAFF
TGTGCCTGGAGTCTCGGGGTCGCGAACACTGAAGCTTTCTTT
>TRBJ2-7|NA|TRBV7-9|NA|13
CASSPGGSYEQYF
TGTGCCAGCAGCCCCGGGGGATCCTACGAGCAGTACTTC
>TRBJ2-6|TRBD1|TRBV30|NA|17
CAWAGQGFFSGANVLTF
TGTGCCTGGGCTGGACAGGGGTTTTTTTCTGGGGCCAACGTCCTGACTTTC
>TRBJ1-2|TRBD1|TRBV5-8|NA|15
CASSFSRTGTYGYTF
TGTGCCAGCAGCTTCTCCCGGACAGGAACCTATGGCTACACCTTC
>TRBJ2-7|TRBD1|TRBV28|NA|13
CASNTGQFDEQYF
TGTGCCAGCAACACGGGACAGTTCGACGAGCAGTACTTC
>TRBJ2-3|NA|TRBV19|NA|16
CASSIGWQGGTDTQYF
TGTGCCAGTAGTATTGGTTGGCAAGGGGGCACAGATACGCAGTATTTT
>TRBJ2-3|NA|TRBV4-3|NA|16
CASSQAGGRVTDTQYF
TGCGCCAGCAGCCAAGCCGGGGGAAGGGTGACAGATACGCAGTATTTT
>TRBJ1-1|TRBD1|TRBV5-4|NA|14
CASSLDRGTTEAFF
TGTGCCAGCAGCTTGGACAGGGGGACGACTGAAGCTTTCTTT
>TRBJ2-7|TRBD1|TRBV7-6|NA|17
CASSLYPPGQGTNEQYF
TGTGCCAGCAGCTTATACCCTCCGGGACAGGGTACAAACGAGCAGTACTTC
>TRBJ1-1|NA|TRBV20-1|NA|11
CSASPDTEAFF
TGCAGTGCTAGCCCCGACACTGAAGCTTTCTTT
>TRBJ1-5|TRBD1|TRBV9|NA|14
CASSPGQGYQPQHF
TGTGCCAGCAGCCCGGGACAGGGATATCAGCCCCAGCATTTT
>TRBJ1-1|TRBD1|TRBV5-6|NA|12
CASSLDRGEAFF
TGTGCCAGCAGCTTGGACAGGGGAGAAGCTTTCTTT
>TRBJ1-6|NA|TRBV28|NA|16
CASSLVQGSYNSPLHF
TGTGCCAGCAGTTTAGTACAGGGTTCATATAATTCACCCCTCCACTTT
>TRBJ1-2|TRBD1|TRBV5-1|NA|14
CASSLEGQNYGYTF
TGCGCCAGCAGCTTGGAGGGACAGAACTATGGCTACACCTTC
>TRBJ2-7|NA|TRBV7-9|once|15
CASSPSNGGSYEQYF
TGTGCCAGCAGCCCCTCGAACGGGGGCTCCTACGAGCAGTACTTC
>TRBJ2-1|TRBD2|TRBV23-1|NA|13
CASSQWLAGARFF
TGCGCCAGCAGTCAATGGCTAGCGGGGGCCCGGTTCTTC
>TRBJ2-3|TRBD1|TRBV27|NA|16
CASSLFRTGGTDTQYF
TGTGCCAGCAGTTTATTTAGGACAGGGGGCACAGATACGCAGTATTTT
>TRBJ1-2|TRBD1|TRBV28|few|14
CASHSTGGNYGYTF
TGTGCCAGCCATTCGACAGGGGGTAACTATGGCTACACCTTC
>TRBJ2-7|TRBD1|TRBV6-5|NA|16
CASSSLVGQGTYEQYF
TGTGCCAGCAGTTCCCTAGTGGGACAGGGAACCTACGAGCAGTACTTC
>TRBJ2-1|TRBD1|TRBV5-1|NA|15
CASSSGQGGYNEQFF
TGCGCCAGCAGCTCCGGACAGGGGGGGTACAATGAGCAGTTCTTC
>TRBJ2-7|TRBD2|TRBV28|once|16
CASSQTSGGLFYEQYF
TGTGCCAGCAGTCAAACGAGCGGGGGGCTTTTCTACGAGCAGTACTTC
>TRBJ2-7|TRBD1|TRBV11-2|NA|16
CASSLVGQAMTYEQYF
TGTGCCAGCAGCTTAGTGGGACAGGCAATGACCTACGAGCAGTACTTC
>TRBJ1-6|NA|TRBV7-2|NA|15
CASSLGTQGRSPLHF
TGTGCCAGCAGCTTAGGTACACAGGGCCGTTCACCCCTCCACTTT
>TRBJ2-3|TRBD1|TRBV5-5|NA|19
CASSQRVPGGGLVTDTQYF
TGTGCCAGCAGCCAAAGGGTACCAGGGGGCGGTCTAGTGACAGATACGCAGTATTTT
>TRBJ1-2|NA|TRBV30|NA|13
CAWSYGGGYGYTF
TGTGCCTGGAGTTATGGGGGAGGATATGGCTACACCTTC
>TRBJ1-2|TRBD1|TRBV5-4|NA|17
CASSGTAGTGGSYGYTF
TGTGCCAGCAGCGGAACAGCCGGGACAGGGGGCTCCTATGGCTACACCTTC
>TRBJ2-5|TRBD1|TRBV7-8|NA|15
CASRTQRTGEETQYF
TGTGCCAGCAGGACCCAGAGGACAGGGGAAGAGACCCAGTACTTC
>TRBJ1-6|TRBD1|TRBV4-2|NA|15
CASSPIDRDDSPLHF
TGTGCCAGCAGCCCGATCGACAGGGACGATTCACCCCTCCACTTT
>TRBJ1-4|TRBD1|TRBV9|NA|17
CASSSRGRTGANEKLFF
TGTGCCAGCAGCTCTAGGGGTAGGACAGGAGCTAATGAAAAACTGTTTTTT
>TRBJ2-7|NA|TRBV12-3/TRBV12-4|NA|12
CASSFSRSEQYF
TGTGCCAGCAGTTTTTCCCGGTCCGAGCAGTACTTC
>TRBJ1-6|NA|TRBV6-5|NA|14
CATTVGARNSPLHF
TGTGCCACAACCGTGGGGGCGCGAAATTCACCCCTCCACTTT
>TRBJ1-1|TRBD1|TRBV18|NA|15
CASSPWDSMNTEAFF
TGTGCCAGCTCACCATGGGACAGTATGAACACTGAAGCTTTCTTT
>TRBJ2-7|NA|TRBV6-5|NA|14
CASSYQGLPYEQYF
TGTGCCAGCAGTTATCAGGGGCTCCCCTACGAGCAGTACTTC
>TRBJ1-3|TRBD1|TRBV6-2/TRBV6-3|once|16
CASSFPGQGAGNTIYF
TGTGCCAGCAGTTTCCCGGGACAGGGGGCAGGAAACACCATATATTTT
>TRBJ1-6|TRBD1|TRBV2|NA|14
CASSLGQGNSPLHF
TGTGCCAGCAGTCTGGGACAGGGGAATTCACCCCTCCACTTT